This T cell receptor (beta chain) was identified during a study of early T cells in non-severe SARS-CoV-2 infection. Study overall: It was bulk RNA from unsorted whole blood that was sequenced, and the chains were unpaired. Study findings and constraints: Using VDJdb, the matching emphasized anti-spike CD8 responses while missing private and CD4 specificities.

There are a few counts of this clonotype. The target antigen is unknown. Unique molecular identifiers (one per individual cDNA molecule) were attached. TCRdb re-called the 5' RACE reads through MiXCR, storing one row per CDR3 protein. This table holds 77,000 or so distinct CDR3 sequences, roughly 15% found once. Per germline, CDR1 SNHLY and CDR2 FYNNEI. Trimming shortened V by 3 bases and J by 0 bases, and 12 bases separated the two germline ends. The CDR3 sequence is 17 residues long. This TCR came from an adult who was a healthcare worker with PCR-confirmed SARS-CoV-2 infection or an uninfected control (not recorded which). The material was whole blood, obtained at baseline. The gene calls are TRBV2 and TRBJ2-6; D uncertain. The CDR3, as DNA: TGTGCCAGCAGTGAGCACCCGAGTGCCTCTGGGGCCAACGTCCTGACTTTC. Translated: CASSEHPSASGANVLTF. The variable domain in full, with the rest retrieved from reference TRBV2 and TRBJ2-6, is EPEVTQTPSHQVTQMGQEVILRCVPISNHLYFYWYRQILGQKVEFLVSFYNNEISEKSEIFDDQFSVERPDGSNFTLKIRSTKLEDSAMYFCASSEHPSASGANVLTFGAGSRLTVL.